Described below is a single TCR beta chain sequence and its context. No antigen is known for it. V shed 3 bases and J shed 4 bases, with 9 bases lying between them. Germline CDR1 reads MNHEY; CDR2 reads SMNVEV (reference sequence). The CDR3 is 13 residues long. TCRdb keeps only in-frame clones here, not all; method: immunoSEQ multiplex PCR. The table records 1.4 million to 1.5 million clones, roughly 96% of them present only once. The data derive from a study of shared clonotypes between healthy human individuals. Points from the study as a whole: Of the naive CD4 clonotypes, approximately 5% were shared across a few donors. Across subsets, estimated richness was generally greater for naive than for memory populations.

Only Caucasian adults living in Nashville, Tennessee made up the donor group. The chain joins TRBV27 to TRBJ1-1; the D gene is possibly TRBD1 (5 bases). This clonotype originated in a young man in good health. The specimen was naive CD4+ T cells sorted from blood. The subset here: CD45RA+ positively selected. The CDR3 DNA is TGTGCCAGCAGTTTTTGGGACGGCACTGAAGCTTTCTTT. Residues: CASSFWDGTEAFF.